This T cell receptor (beta chain) was recorded in a study of T cell responses to AZD1222 COVID-19 vaccine. General observations from the study: Donors were mostly white British, more females; clonal diversity possibly underestimated. The peak T cell response came first, and repertoires were sampled only after it.

The table lists this clone with a few counts. Its specificity is unknown. In germline, CDR1 is MNHEY, CDR2 SMNVEV (reference sequence). Trimming removed 7 bases from V and 11 bases from J, with 23 bases in between. This CDR3 region has 14 residues. TCRdb's copy holds only in-frame clones and misses some; the assay was immunoSEQ multiplex PCR. The data contain around 150,000 clones, 80% to 95% of them singletons. This chain joins TRBV27 and TRBJ1-1, with D possibly TRBD1 on 6 matching bases. The sequenced sample was peripheral blood, obtained 28 days after the second AZD1222 dose. The sequence was collected from an adult who received the AZD1222 COVID-19 vaccine. DNA of the CDR3: TGTGCCAGCACCTTTACCCCAGGGGCCCCGGTGGCTTTCTTT. Translated: CASTFTPGAPVAFF.